This entry lists 9 T cell receptor beta chains sequenced from one sample in a study of CD8+ T cells in alopecia areata. The sequencing template was cDNA reverse transcribed from extracted RNA. Only in-frame clones appear in the TCRdb table, and some are missing; sequencing was by immunoSEQ multiplex PCR. The repertoire includes approximately 31,000 clones, around 80% of them detected once, and about a fifth sits in the top ten. Sequencing input: NKG2D-low CD8+ T cells sorted from blood. All receptors derive from a human donor with alopecia areata.

The chain couples TRBV29-1 to TRBJ2-7; 10 bases are a match to TRBD1. The CDR3 sequence is 13 residues long. V trimming: 6 bases; J trimming: 4 bases; junction bases outside the gene matches: 6. The germline CDR1 and CDR2 sequences are SQVTM and ANQGSEA. CDR3: CSVAGTGAYEQYF. The DNA for the CDR3 is TGCAGCGTAGCCGGGACAGGGGCGTACGAGCAGTACTTC.

The chain couples TRBV29-1 to TRBJ2-5; 11 bases line up with TRBD2. The CDR3 runs to 14 residues. Germline CDR1 SQVTM, CDR2 ANQGSEA. J gave up 4 bases and V 2 bases, and 3 bases lay outside the gene matches. CDR3 amino acids: CSVELLAGAETQYF. The CDR3 region has the DNA TGCAGCGTTGAATTACTAGCGGGAGCAGAGACCCAGTACTTC. The variable domain in full, with the rest retrieved from reference TRBV29-1 and TRBJ2-5, is SAVISQKPSRDICQRGTSLTIQCQVDSQVTMMFWYRQQPGQSLTLIATANQGSEATYESGFVIDKFPISRPNLTFSTLTVSNMSPEDSSIYLCSVELLAGAETQYFGPGTRLLVL.

The chain uses TRBV29-1 and TRBJ2-7; D may be TRBD1 (5 bases). The CDR3 covers 11 residues. The germline CDR1 and CDR2 sequences are SQVTM and ANQGSEA. V was shortened by 4 bases and J by 5 bases, with 9 bases between the two germline ends. CDR3 region: CSVGGRDEQYF. In DNA, the CDR3 is TGCAGCGTTGGGGGCAGGGACGAGCAGTACTTC.

This clone occurred once. The chain carries TRBV27 and TRBJ2-3; D is uncertain. This CDR3 region has 15 residues. V was clipped by 4 bases and J by 4 bases, with 15 bases between them. CDR1 and CDR2 (germline): MNHEY, SMNVEV (reference sequence). The CDR3 region has the DNA TGTGCCAGCAGTTCCTACCTGACGGTTGCAGATACGCAGTATTTT. This sequence encodes CASSSYLTVADTQYF.

The chain recombines TRBV7-2 with TRBJ2-7; 10 nucleotides line up with TRBD2. Germline CDR1 and CDR2: SGHTA and FQGNSA. V lost 5 bases and J lost 4; bases outside the gene matches: 5. The CDR3 extends over 14 amino acids. CDR3 sequence (DNA): TGTGCCAGCAGCCCGGGACTAGCGATGTACGAGCAGTACTTC. As protein: CASSPGLAMYEQYF. The full variable domain, rest sourced from reference TRBV7-2 and TRBJ2-7, is GAGVSQSPSNKVTEKGKDVELRCDPISGHTALYWYRQSLGQGLEFLIYFQGNSAPDKSGLPSDRFSAERTGGSVSTLTIQRTQQEDSAVYLCASSPGLAMYEQYFGPGTRLTVT.

This chain connects TRBV29-1 to TRBJ2-5, with 8 bases lining up with TRBD1. J was trimmed by 3 bases and V by 5 bases; bases with no gene match: 2. This CDR3 has 12 residues. Germline lookup yields CDR1 SQVTM and CDR2 ANQGSEA. Here the CDR3 DNA reads TGCAGCGTTCTGACAGGGGAAGAGACCCAGTACTTC. As protein: CSVLTGEETQYF.

This clone was detected a few times. In DNA form, the CDR3 reads TGTGCCAGCAGTGTTGGACAGGACTACGAGCAGTACTTC. Protein product: CASSVGQDYEQYF. This rearrangement joins TRBV6-1 to TRBJ2-7, with 7 bases lining up with TRBD1. Germline loops: CDR1 MNHNS, CDR2 SASEGT. The CDR3 has 13 residues. J was trimmed by 3 bases and V by 4 bases; bases with no gene match: 3.

The chain has TRBV19 and TRBJ2-7, with 7 bases that match TRBD2. This CDR3 is 14 amino acids long. Germline lookup yields CDR1 LNHDA and CDR2 SQIVND (reference sequence). Trimming cost V 4 bases and J 2 bases; bases outside gene matches: 5. The CDR3 DNA sequence: TGTGCCAGTAGTACGGCGGGGACTACCTACGAGCAGTACTTC. It translates to CASSTAGTTYEQYF. Full variable domain (remainder filled in from reference TRBV19 and TRBJ2-7): DGGITQSPKYLFRKEGQNVTLSCEQNLNHDAMYWYRQDPGQGLRLIYYSQIVNDFQKGDIAEGYSVSREKKESFPLTVTSAQKNPTAFYLCASSTAGTTYEQYFGPGTRLTVT.

The chain joins TRBV29-1 to TRBJ2-7; 8 bases align to TRBD1. Germline V gene sequence: CDR1 SQVTM, CDR2 ANQGSEA. CDR3 length equals 13 residues. Trimming at V came to 5 bases and at J to 2 bases, leaving 5 bases not matched to a gene. The CDR3: CSVPGTGAYEQYF. The CDR3, as DNA: TGCAGCGTTCCCGGGACAGGAGCCTACGAGCAGTACTTC.